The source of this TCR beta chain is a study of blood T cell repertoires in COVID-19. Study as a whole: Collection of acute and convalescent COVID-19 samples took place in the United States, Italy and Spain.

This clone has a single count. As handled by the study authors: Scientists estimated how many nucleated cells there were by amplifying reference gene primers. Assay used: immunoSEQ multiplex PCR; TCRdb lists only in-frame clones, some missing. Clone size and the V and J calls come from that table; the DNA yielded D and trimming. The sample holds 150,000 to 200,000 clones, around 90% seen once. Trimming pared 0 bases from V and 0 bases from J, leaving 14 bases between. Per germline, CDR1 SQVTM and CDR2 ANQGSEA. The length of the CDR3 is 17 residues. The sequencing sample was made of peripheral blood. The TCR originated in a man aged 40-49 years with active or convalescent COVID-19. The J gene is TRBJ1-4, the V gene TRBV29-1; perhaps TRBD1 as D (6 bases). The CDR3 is CSVEDEAGDPTNEKLFF. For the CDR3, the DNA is TGCAGCGTTGAAGATGAGGCAGGGGACCCAACTAATGAAAAACTGTTTTTT.